This T cell receptor beta chain was sequenced during a study of spatial heterogeneity in lung cancer. As for the study in general: In the raw reads, each unique TCR and UMI combination was present more than ten times on average.

There are 14 residues in the CDR3. CDR1 and CDR2 (germline): SGHRS, YFSETQ. Trimming cost V 4 bases and J 4 bases; bases outside gene matches: 7. This sample's time point: blood at routine non-recurrence follow-up after resection. In each case, whole RNA from tumor, nontumor lung or frozen PBMC was sequenced unsorted. One entry per CDR3 protein, called by TCRdb with MiXCR from the 5' RACE reads. This sample has roughly 120,000 distinct CDR3 sequences, with 12% found just once. The rearrangement joins TRBV5-1 to TRBJ2-5; TRBD2 aligns across 7 bases. This sample comprised PBMCs, obtained at follow-up. The sequence came from a male donor with early-stage non-small cell lung cancer. The CDR3 DNA is TGCGCCAGCAGCATCCGGGACTATCGAGAGACCCAGTACTTC. Its protein product is CASSIRDYRETQYF.